The rows below give T cell receptor beta chains drawn from one sample of a study of shared clonotypes between healthy human individuals. The data were produced by immunoSEQ multiplex PCR, yet TCRdb's version contains in-frame clones alone and is incomplete. Of hundreds of thousands of clones listed, about 95% were seen once; the top ten hold approximately 0.062%. What was sequenced was naive CD4+ T cells sorted from blood. These receptors originate from a woman aged 30 to 39 in good health. Each CDR3 is given with its conserved first and last residue. Fields, in order: clone size, J gene, V gene, D gene, CDR3 protein, CDR3 DNA. A D gene is named only where the DNA matches it firmly. Rows may omit the clone size; those that give it use once, few, many or a size class.

once,TRBJ2-3,TRBV9,TRBD2,CASSVELGAGVTDTQYF,TGTGCCAGCAGCGTAGAGTTAGGGGCGGGAGTAACAGATACGCAGTATTTT
.,TRBJ2-3,TRBV9,.,CASSVVVAGGTDTQYF,TGTGCCAGCAGCGTAGTCGTAGCTGGGGGGACAGATACGCAGTATTTT
.,TRBJ2-7,TRBV5-4,.,CASSLDNYEQYF,TGTGCCAGCAGCTTGGACAACTACGAGCAGTACTTC
.,TRBJ1-1,TRBV11-2,.,CASSLVVTSEAFF,TGTGCCAGCAGCTTAGTGGTCACGAGTGAAGCTTTCTTT
.,TRBJ2-1,TRBV5-8,.,CASSPGTVIISGSRVNEQFF,TGTGCCAGCAGCCCTGGGACAGTTATAATTAGCGGTTCGAGGGTCAATGAGCAGTTCTTC
.,TRBJ2-1,TRBV9,TRBD1,CASSSSGDRKGDEQFF,TGTGCCAGCAGCTCCTCGGGGGACAGGAAGGGCGATGAGCAGTTCTTC
.,TRBJ2-5,TRBV7-2,TRBD2,CASSFTGGPETQYF,TGTGCCAGCAGCTTTACGGGAGGGCCAGAGACCCAGTACTTC
once,TRBJ2-1,TRBV28,.,CASRNRFRANEQFF,TGTGCCAGCAGAAACCGATTCAGGGCCAATGAGCAGTTCTTC
.,TRBJ2-2,TRBV21-1,.,CASSNGGFTGELFF,TGTGCCAGCAGCAACGGGGGCTTCACCGGGGAGCTGTTTTTT
.,TRBJ2-7,TRBV6-5,TRBD2,CASSSPGLASYEQYF,TGTGCCAGCAGTTCCCCTGGACTAGCGAGCTACGAGCAGTACTTC
.,TRBJ2-7,TRBV4-1,TRBD2,CASSHPPGASGNNEQYF,TGCGCCAGCAGCCATCCGCCTGGGGCTAGCGGGAACAACGAGCAGTACTTC
.,TRBJ2-6,TRBV28,.,CASTGPGGANVLTF,TGTGCCAGCACGGGCCCAGGGGGGGCCAACGTCCTGACTTTC
once,TRBJ2-5,TRBV5-1,TRBD2,CASSLNILAGQETQYF,TGCGCCAGCAGCCTGAATATACTAGCGGGCCAAGAGACCCAGTACTTC
.,TRBJ2-7,TRBV5-1,.,CASSLLPGLSYEQYF,TGCGCCAGCAGCTTACTTCCGGGACTCTCCTACGAGCAGTACTTC
once,TRBJ1-1,TRBV6-5,.,CASSYEITDTEAFF,TGTGCCAGCAGTTACGAGATCACGGACACTGAAGCTTTCTTT